This TCR beta chain was documented in a study of blood T cells in healthy people across ages. Concerning this clonotype itself: The antigen is undetermined.

Total RNA was extracted at no less than 5 micrograms per sample. The authors ran a second PCR of roughly 6 to 11 cycles using a sample-barcoded 5' primer and a J-beta primer mix. A template-switch adaptor with 12 random nucleotides tagged each cDNA molecule. TCRdb itself ran the 5' RACE reads through MiXCR, one entry per CDR3 protein. The table has around 690,000 distinct CDR3 sequences, about 54% seen once. Overall study findings and caveats: It was not possible, with unsorted PBMCs, to conclusively compare naive and antigen-experienced cells. TCR beta diversity, measured per million T cells, fell in a roughly linear way with age.

Germline values: CDR1 DFQATT, CDR2 SNEGSKA (reference sequence). Trimming cost V 5 bases and J 2 bases; bases outside gene matches: 8. The CDR3 covers 14 residues. Sequencing input: blood. The sequence was collected from a man in his sixties in good health. The chain links TRBV20-1 to TRBJ2-5; 7 nucleotides match TRBD1. Here the CDR3 reads CSAQTGTVQETQYF. As DNA, the CDR3 is TGCAGTGCTCAGACCGGGACAGTTCAAGAGACCCAGTACTTC.